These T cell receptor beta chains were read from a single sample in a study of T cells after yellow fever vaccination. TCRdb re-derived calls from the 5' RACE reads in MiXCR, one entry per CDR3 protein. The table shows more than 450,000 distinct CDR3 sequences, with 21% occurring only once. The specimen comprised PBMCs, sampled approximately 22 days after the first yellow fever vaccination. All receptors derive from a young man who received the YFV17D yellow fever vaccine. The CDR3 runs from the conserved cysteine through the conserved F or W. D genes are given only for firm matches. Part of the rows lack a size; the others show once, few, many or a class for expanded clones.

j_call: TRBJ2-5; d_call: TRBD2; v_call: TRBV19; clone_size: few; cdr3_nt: TGTGCCAGTACGCGGACTAGCGGGGCCCTAGAGACCCAGTACTTC; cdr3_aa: CASTRTSGALETQYF
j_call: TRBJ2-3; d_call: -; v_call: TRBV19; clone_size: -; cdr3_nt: TGTGCCAGTAGTACGGGGTCTTTCACAGATACGCAGTATTTT; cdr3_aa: CASSTGSFTDTQYF
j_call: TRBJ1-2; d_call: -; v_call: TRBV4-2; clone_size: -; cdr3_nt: TGTGCCAGCAGCCAAGGTGAAGGCCTGTGGTATGGCTACACCTTC; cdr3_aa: CASSQGEGLWYGYTF
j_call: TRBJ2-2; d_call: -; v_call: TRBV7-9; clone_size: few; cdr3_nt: TGTGCCAGCAGCACAAGGACAGCGAACACCGGGGAGCTGTTTTTT; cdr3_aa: CASSTRTANTGELFF
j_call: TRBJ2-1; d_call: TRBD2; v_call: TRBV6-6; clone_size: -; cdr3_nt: TGTGCCAGCAGATGGACTAGCGGGGGGGGAGGGTTCTTC; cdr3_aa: CASRWTSGGGGFF
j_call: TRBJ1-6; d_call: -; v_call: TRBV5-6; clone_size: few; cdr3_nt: TGTGCCAGCAGCCCGACGGTTACGAATTCACCCCTCCACTTT; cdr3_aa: CASSPTVTNSPLHF
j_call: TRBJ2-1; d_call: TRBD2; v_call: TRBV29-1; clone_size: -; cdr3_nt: TGCAGCGTTGAAAGGTGGACTAGTCCGTATGAGCAGTTCTTC; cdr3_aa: CSVERWTSPYEQFF
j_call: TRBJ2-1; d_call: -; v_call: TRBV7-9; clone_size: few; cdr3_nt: TGTGCCAGCAGCTTATCTATCCCGTTCTTC; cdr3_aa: CASSLSIPFF
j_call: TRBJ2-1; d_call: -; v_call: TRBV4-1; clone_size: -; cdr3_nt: TGCGCCAGCAGCCAAGAGGGGGTTAATGAGCAGTTCTTC; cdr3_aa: CASSQEGVNEQFF
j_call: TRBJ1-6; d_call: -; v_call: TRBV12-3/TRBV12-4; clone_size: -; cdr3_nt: TGTGCCAGCAGTTTAGCGGGGGGAAATTCACCCCTCCACTTT; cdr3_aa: CASSLAGGNSPLHF